The entry below describes one TCR beta chain. The sample belongs to a study of cytotoxic CD8 clonotypes in ibrutinib-treated CLL. V dropped 1 base and J dropped 0 bases, with 12 bases sitting between them. The CDR3 has 15 amino acids. Germline loops: CDR1 GTSNPN, CDR2 SVGIG (reference sequence). Target depth was 1 in 200,000 to 1 in 1 million T cells, about 10x per clonotype. Clones were read by immunoSEQ multiplex PCR, and TCRdb kept only the in-frame ones, dropping some. This table holds 120,000 to 150,000 clones, roughly 80% found once. The starting material was PBMCs, obtained after 12 months of ibrutinib treatment. The receptor was derived from a human donor with chronic lymphocytic leukemia. This rearrangement joins TRBV30 to TRBJ1-1; D unresolved. The CDR3 sequence: CAWSGPYHMNTEAFF. As DNA, the CDR3 is TGTGCCTGGAGTGGACCTTACCACATGAACACTGAAGCTTTCTTT. The entire variable domain, with the rest obtained from reference TRBV30 and TRBJ1-1, is as follows: SQTIHQWPATLVQPVGSPLSLECTVEGTSNPNLYWYRQAAGRGLQLLFYSVGIGQISSEVPQNLSASRPQDRQFILSSKKLLLSDSGFYLCAWSGPYHMNTEAFFGQGTRLTVV.